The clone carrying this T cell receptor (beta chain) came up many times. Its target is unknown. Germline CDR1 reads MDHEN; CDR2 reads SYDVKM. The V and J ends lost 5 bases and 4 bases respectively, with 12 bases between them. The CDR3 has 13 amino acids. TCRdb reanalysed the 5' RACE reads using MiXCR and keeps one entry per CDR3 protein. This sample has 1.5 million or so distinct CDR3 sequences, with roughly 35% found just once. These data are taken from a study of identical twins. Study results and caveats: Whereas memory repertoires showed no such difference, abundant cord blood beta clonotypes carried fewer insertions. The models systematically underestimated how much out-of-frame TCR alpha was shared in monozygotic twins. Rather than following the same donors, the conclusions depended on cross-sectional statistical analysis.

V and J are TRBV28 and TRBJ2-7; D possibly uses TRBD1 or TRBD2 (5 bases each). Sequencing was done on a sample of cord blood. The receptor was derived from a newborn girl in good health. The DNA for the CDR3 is TGTGCCAGCAGTGCCGGGACGGCTTACGAGCAGTACTTC. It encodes CASSAGTAYEQYF.